The rows below give T cell receptor beta chains drawn from one sample of a study of tumor and adjacent non-tumor tissue in lung cancer. MiXCR was run by TCRdb on the multiplex PCR reads, yielding one entry per CDR3 protein. The repertoire holds 120,000 or so distinct CDR3 sequences, with about 66% as singletons. What was sequenced was lung tumor tissue. Receptors originate from a man younger than 40 with non-small cell lung cancer. Each CDR3 is given with its conserved first and last residue. D genes are given only for firm matches. The size of a clone is reported for some rows only, either as once, few or many, or as a class for expanded clones.

j_gene	abundance	v_gene	d_gene	CDR3aa	CDR3nt
TRBJ1-4	-	TRBV18	TRBD1	CASSPSGGGEKLFF	TGTGCCAGCTCACCATCAGGGGGCGGTGAAAAACTGTTTTTT
TRBJ2-2	-	TRBV4-1	-	CASSQDYGSGELFF	TGCGCCAGCAGTCAAGATTACGGAAGCGGGGAGCTGTTTTTT
TRBJ2-1	once	TRBV6-6	TRBD1	CASSYSIGGNEQSF	TGTGCCAGCAGTTACTCGATAGGGGGCAATGAGCAGTCCTTC
TRBJ1-1	-	TRBV29-1	-	CSVLGGSRADTEALF	TGCAGCGTCCTCGGAGGGAGCAGGGCGGACACTGAAGCTCTCTTT
TRBJ2-2	many	TRBV6-2/TRBV6-3	-	CAISGQSGELFF	TGTGCCATCTCAGGACAGTCCGGGGAGCTGTTTTTT
TRBJ1-3	many	TRBV20-1	-	CSASVGSIATGNTIYF	TGCAGTGCTAGTGTGGGCAGCATCGCGACTGGAAACACCATATATTTT
TRBJ2-7	many	TRBV12-3/TRBV12-4	TRBD2	CASSPTGGYEQYF	TGTGCCAGCAGCCCGACGGGGGGATACGAGCAGTACTTC
TRBJ2-3	many	TRBV20-1	TRBD2	CSARALGTRGTDTQYF	TGCAGTGCTAGAGCGCTCGGGACTAGGGGCACAGATACGCAGTATTTT
TRBJ2-5	-	TRBV10-3	TRBD1	CVIGEITGAETQYF	TGTGTCATCGGTGAGATTACAGGGGCTGAGACCCAGTACTTC
TRBJ2-7	many	TRBV7-9	TRBD1	CASSPRDRGLYEQYF	TGTGCCAGCAGCCCCCGCGACAGGGGGCTGTACGAGCAGTACTTC
TRBJ2-1	-	TRBV30	-	CARKSGSGYDEQFF	TGTGCCAGGAAGTCCGGATCCGGGTACGATGAGCAGTTCTTC
TRBJ2-3	-	TRBV11-2	-	CANSQTGGEGNTQYF	TGTGCCAACAGCCAGACAGGAGGCGAGGGAAATACGCAGTATTTT
TRBJ2-7	-	TRBV11-3	-	CASTLGATAYEQYF	TGTGCCAGCACCTTAGGGGCCACTGCGTACGAGCAGTACTTC
TRBJ2-3	many	TRBV20-1	TRBD1	CSARDSQGFGDTQYF	TGCAGTGCTAGAGATTCACAGGGGTTTGGAGATACGCAGTATTTT
TRBJ1-3	many	TRBV12-3/TRBV12-4	TRBD1	CASRGTGMDTIYF	TGTGCCAGCAGGGGGACAGGGATGGACACCATATATTTT
TRBJ2-2	-	TRBV11-2	-	CASSLAAGPGELSF	TGTGCCAGCAGCTTAGCGGCTGGTCCCGGGGAGCTGTCTTTT
TRBJ2-7	once	TRBV6-5	-	CANSYDSRGTYEQYF	TGTGCCAACAGTTACGATTCCAGAGGAACCTATGAGCAGTACTTC
TRBJ2-4	-	TRBV6-6	-	CSSDTRDILRGIQYF	TGTTCCAGCGATACTAGGGACATCCTAAGGGGCATTCAGTACTTC
TRBJ2-7	-	TRBV20-1	-	CSASLAGTYKQYF	TGCAGTGCTAGTCTTGCCGGAACCTACAAGCAATACTTC
TRBJ1-2	-	TRBV12-3/TRBV12-4	TRBD1	CARSLAGQGLGYTF	TGTGCCAGAAGTTTAGCGGGACAGGGGCTCGGCTACACCTTC
TRBJ2-3	-	TRBV10-1	-	CASSPPGQGGDRQYF	TGCGCCAGCAGTCCTCCCGGACAGGGAGGGGATAGGCAGTATTTT
TRBJ2-7	many	TRBV6-1	TRBD2	CASSEPVAGVYEQYF	TGTGCCAGCAGTGAACCAGTGGCGGGGGTCTACGAGCAGTACTTC
TRBJ1-6	many	TRBV11-2	-	CASSLGPDSPLHF	TGTGCCAGCAGCTTAGGGCCGGATTCACCCCTCCACTTT
TRBJ2-7	-	TRBV27	TRBD1	CTSSFLQGAYEQYF	TGTACCAGCAGTTTTCTGCAGGGGGCGTACGAGCAGTACTTC
TRBJ2-7	many	TRBV29-1	-	CSVGQASYEQYF	TGCAGCGTTGGGCAGGCCTCCTACGAGCAGTACTTC
TRBJ2-7	-	TRBV4-1	-	CASSQDKQGNTCEQYF	TGCGCCAGCAGCCAAGATAAACAGGGAAACACTTGCGAGCAGTACTTC
TRBJ2-1	many	TRBV11-1	-	CASSLGQLNEQFF	TGTGCCAGCAGCTTAGGACAGCTCAATGAGCAGTTCTTC
TRBJ2-4	-	TRBV5-5	TRBD2	CASSMGLAKSIQYF	TGCGCCAGCAGCATGGGACTAGCCAAAAGCATTCAGTACTTC
TRBJ2-7	-	TRBV5-4	-	CASSPSLWDEQYF	TGTGCCAGTAGCCCGAGCCTTTGGGACGAGCAGTACTTC
TRBJ2-1	many	TRBV20-1	TRBD2	CSARDLTAGDGYNEQFF	TGCAGTGCTAGAGATCTAACAGCGGGAGATGGGTACAATGAGCAGTTCTTC
TRBJ2-5	many	TRBV12-3/TRBV12-4	-	CASSFGETQYF	TGTGCCAGCAGTTTCGGGGAGACCCAGTACTTC
TRBJ2-4	many	TRBV10-2	-	CASSDLAKNIQYF	TGCGCCAGCAGTGACTTAGCCAAAAACATTCAGTACTTC
TRBJ2-1	many	TRBV4-3	TRBD1	CASSPRVLGTGYNEQFF	TGCGCCAGCAGCCCGAGGGTCTTGGGGACAGGGTACAATGAGCAGTTCTTC
TRBJ2-2	many	TRBV11-3	-	CASSLAETGELFF	TGTGCCAGCAGCTTAGCGGAGACCGGGGAGCTGTTTTTT
TRBJ2-3	-	TRBV11-3	-	CPSSSARPVTPDTQYF	TGTCCCAGCAGCTCAGCCAGACCGGTTACCCCAGATACGCAGTATTTT
TRBJ2-7	-	TRBV29-1	-	CSVEHSLVGVYDQYF	TGCAGCGTTGAACACAGTCTAGTAGGAGTCTACGACCAGTACTTC
TRBJ1-4	-	TRBV4-3	TRBD1	CTSSQAGTGKKLFF	TGCACCAGCAGCCAAGCCGGGACAGGGAAAAAACTGTTTTTT
TRBJ2-2	-	TRBV20-1	-	CSAPNQGGNTGELFF	TGCAGTGCCCCTAATCAGGGAGGAAACACCGGGGAGCTGTTTTTT
TRBJ1-5	-	TRBV20-1	TRBD1	CSATPDRAGQPQHF	TGCAGTGCTACTCCGGACAGGGCTGGTCAGCCCCAGCATTTT
TRBJ2-1	once	TRBV4-2	TRBD2	CASSHHSGGNSYNEQFF	TGTGCCAGCAGCCACCACAGCGGGGGGAACTCCTACAATGAGCAGTTTTTC
TRBJ2-2	-	TRBV21-1	-	CASNHEKGGDKNTGELFF	TGTGCCAGCAACCATGAAAAAGGGGGCGATAAGAACACAGGGGAGCTGTTTTTT
TRBJ2-7	medium-sized	TRBV11-2	-	CASSPRTEQYF	TGTGCCAGCAGCCCTCGAACAGAGCAGTACTTC
TRBJ1-4	-	TRBV12-3/TRBV12-4	TRBD1	CTSSTYRDRDEKLFF	TGTACCAGCAGTACATACCGGGACAGGGACGAAAAACTGTTTTTT
TRBJ2-1	-	TRBV20-1	TRBD2	CSALTMTSVLHVQFF	TGCAGTGCCCTGACCATGACTAGCGTTCTCCATGTGCAATTCTTC
TRBJ2-7	many	TRBV29-1	-	CSVGRGDYEQYF	TGCAGCGTTGGCAGGGGCGACTACGAGCAGTACTTC
TRBJ2-1	-	TRBV24-1	-	CATPGTPGKGKQFF	TGTGCCACGCCTGGGACCCCAGGGAAGGGTAAGCAGTTCTTC
TRBJ1-2	many	TRBV12-3/TRBV12-4	-	CASTLDGTYGYTF	TGTGCCAGCACCCTCGACGGCACCTATGGCTACACCTTC
TRBJ1-2	-	TRBV11-2	TRBD1	CASSPAFGQAVYGYIF	TGTGCCAGCAGCCCCGCGTTCGGACAGGCCGTCTATGGCTACATCTTC
TRBJ1-3	-	TRBV29-1	-	CSVEYDGSGSGNSIYF	TGCAGCGTTGAGTATGACGGGTCGGGATCTGGAAACTCCATATATTTT
TRBJ1-2	-	TRBV20-1	-	CSARVRERGDGYTF	TGCAGTGCTAGAGTCCGCGAAAGGGGTGATGGGTACACCTTC
TRBJ1-1	many	TRBV11-2	-	CASSGGGVNTEAFF	TGTGCCAGCAGTGGGGGGGGTGTGAACACTGAAGCTTTCTTT
TRBJ1-4	many	TRBV4-1	-	CASSQRQTTNEKLFF	TGCGCCAGCAGCCAAAGACAGACAACTAATGAAAAACTGTTTTTT
TRBJ2-2	-	TRBV18	-	CASSSQDPGELFF	TGTGCCAGCTCATCTCAGGATCCCGGGGAGCTGTTTTTT
TRBJ2-5	-	TRBV20-1	TRBD2	CSARSWGGTQYF	TGCAGTGCTAGGAGTTGGGGGGGGACCCAATACTTC
TRBJ1-5	-	TRBV9	-	CASSVDAGSNQPQHF	TGTGCCAGCAGCGTAGACGCAGGGAGCAATCAGCCCCAGCATTTT